Given below is one T cell receptor (beta chain) in context. Antigen unknown. The study ran its PCR with 60 Vbeta and 13 Jbeta primers. The method was immunoSEQ multiplex PCR; TCRdb's version includes in-frame clones alone and lacks a portion of them. The sample includes 95,000 or so clones, around 81% of them seen just once. The sample comes from a study of cytomegalovirus exposure and HLA in healthy donors. Study observations and caveats: In a later analysis, a missense DCLRE1C variant was linked to TCR beta V- and J-gene trimming. The study assumed roughly uniform donor sequencing depth for presence/absence analyses. Analyzed later, most CMV-associated TCR beta chains appeared HLA-restricted. Among the CMV-associated chains, three were confirmed in vitro as specific for CMV antigens.

Germline assignment: CDR1 SNHLY and CDR2 FYNNEI. The CDR3 is 15 amino acids. Trimming cost V 7 bases and J 4 bases; bases outside gene matches: 8. The rearrangement uses TRBV2 and TRBJ2-1, with 9 bases fitting TRBD2. Sequencing input: PBMCs. The source of this sequence is a woman aged 70 to 79 in good health and CMV-seropositive. CDR3 sequence (DNA): TGTGCCAGCACTTTAGCGGGAGTTAGGTACAATGAGCAGTTCTTC. Protein sequence: CASTLAGVRYNEQFF.